This entry describes one T cell receptor (beta chain). Its matching antigen is unknown. Losses at the gene ends were 2 bases for V and 2 bases for J; bases not matched to a gene: 21. There are 20 residues in the CDR3. Germline CDR1 and CDR2: KGHSH and LQKENI. Data came from immunoSEQ multiplex PCR; TCRdb stores just in-frame clones and leaves some out. The data show thousands of clones, more than 65% seen once. The data were taken from a study of CD8 T cell repertoires and HIV-1 epitope variants. Background on the study: The baseline condition was 1M T cells left uncultured.

This TCR derives from a male donor with HIV. The V and J genes are TRBV18 and TRBJ2-7; 7 positions match TRBD1. The material sequenced was cultured CD8+ T cells derived from PBMCs. The CDR3 loop reads CASSPSWSIDRAQLTYEQYF. In nucleotides, the CDR3 is TGTGCCAGCTCACCATCGTGGTCTATCGACAGGGCCCAACTTACCTACGAGCAGTACTTC. Full variable domain (rest looked up from reference TRBV18 and TRBJ2-7): NAGVMQNPRHLVRRRGQEARLRCSPMKGHSHVYWYRQLPEEGLKFMVYLQKENIIDESGMPKERFSAEFPKEGPSILRIQQVVRGDSAAYFCASSPSWSIDRAQLTYEQYFGPGTRLTVT.